What follows are 10 T cell receptor beta chains derived from one specimen sequenced in a study of T cell responses to AZD1222 COVID-19 vaccine. The table came from immunoSEQ multiplex PCR; TCRdb's copy has only in-frame clones and leaves some out. The repertoire holds some 120,000 clones, with over 75% as singletons. The specimen was peripheral blood, collected on day 0 of MenACWY control vaccination. The receptors derive from an adult in good health.

V usage is TRBV21-1 and J usage is TRBJ2-7; TRBD2 is the table's D call, not checked against the DNA. TRBV21-1 is tagged as a pseudogene. There are 18 residues in the CDR3. CDR3 residues: CASSKVLAGRNSSYEQYF. In DNA form, the CDR3 reads TGTGCCAGCAGCAAGGTACTAGCGGGCCGAAATAGCTCCTACGAGCAGTACTTC.

The chain couples TRBV10-1 to TRBJ2-2; the match to TRBD1 covers 9 bases. The V gene end was trimmed by 6 bases and the J gene end by 7 bases; junction bases not matched to a gene: 3. Germline V gene lookup returns CDR1 WNHNN and CDR2 SYGVQD (reference sequence). There are 13 residues in the CDR3. The CDR3 bases are TGCGCCAGCAGAGTGGACAGGGGCGGGGAGCTGTTTTTT. As protein: CASRVDRGGELFF.

The genes are TRBV9 and TRBJ1-1; 7 bases are shared with TRBD1. The CDR3 runs to 15 residues. Germline lookup yields CDR1 SGDLS and CDR2 YYNGEE. Unmatched junction bases numbered 10, after V lost 4 bases and J lost 4 bases. The CDR3 bases are TGTGCCAGCAGCCCACCCCAAGACAGGGCCACTGAAGCTTTCTTT. Amino acid sequence: CASSPPQDRATEAFF.

The CDR3 DNA sequence: TGCAGCGCCCTTAAGCAGGGGTCCAAAAACATTCAGTACTTC. Amino acids: CSALKQGSKNIQYF. This chain uses TRBV29-1 with TRBJ2-4, with D perhaps TRBD1 (6 bases). V shed 7 bases and J shed 2 bases, with 15 bases lying between them. CDR1 is SQVTM and CDR2 is ANQGSEA in the germline V gene. The CDR3 has 14 amino acids.

The rearrangement uses TRBV5-1 and TRBJ2-3; 13 bases are shared with TRBD2. V was pared by 1 base and J by 6 bases, with 5 bases of the junction left unmatched. The CDR3 totals 16 residues. Germline lookup yields CDR1 SGHRS and CDR2 YFSETQ. This chain's CDR3 is CASSLRLAGGGDTQYF. CDR3 DNA: TGCGCCAGCAGCTTGAGACTAGCGGGAGGAGGGGATACGCAGTATTTT.

This clone was observed once. The chain recombines TRBV11-2 with TRBJ1-3, with D hard to call. Germline V gene sequence: CDR1 SGHAT, CDR2 FQNNGV. V lost 0 bases, J lost 4 bases, and 4 bases lay in between. CDR3 size: 13 residues. In nucleotides, the CDR3 is TGTGCCAGCAGCTTAGAATTCGGAAACACCATATATTTT. Protein product: CASSLEFGNTIYF. Drawing the rest from reference TRBV11-2 and TRBJ1-3, the complete variable domain is EAGVAQSPRYKIIEKRQSVAFWCNPISGHATLYWYQQILGQGPKLLIQFQNNGVVDDSQLPKDRFSAERLKGVDSTLKIQPAKLEDSAVYLCASSLEFGNTIYFGEGSWLTVV.

The V and J genes are TRBV19 and TRBJ1-4; D remains unclear. Looked up from germline, CDR1 is LNHDA and CDR2 is SQIVND (reference sequence). The V end was cut by 5 bases, the J end by 4 bases, with 14 bases between. This CDR3 region has 15 residues. The DNA for the CDR3 is TGTGCCAGTAGTCTTGGGCACCTCGGTAATGAAAAACTGTTTTTT. Its protein product is CASSLGHLGNEKLFF.

This clone has just a few counts. This chain joins TRBV27 and TRBJ1-1; TRBD1 is a possible D gene (5 bases). The V end lost 6 bases, the J end lost 1 base, and 12 bases lay between the germline ends. Looked up from germline, CDR1 is MNHEY and CDR2 is SMNVEV (reference sequence). The CDR3 is 14 residues long. The CDR3 DNA reads as TGTGCCAGCAGAATCGGGACGGCGAACACTGAAGCTTTCTTT. Translated, it gives CASRIGTANTEAFF.

The V call is TRBV25-1, the J call TRBJ2-7; TRBD2 matches 11 bases. Germline V lookup: CDR1 MGHDK, CDR2 SYGVNS. The CDR3 extends over 13 amino acids. After removal of 8 bases from V and 11 bases from J, the junction contained 11 bases not matched to a gene. Here the CDR3 reads CASRPGPSGRKYF. The CDR3 nucleotides are TGTGCCAGCCGGCCGGGACCTAGCGGGAGGAAGTACTTC.

The rearrangement links TRBV19 to TRBJ2-7; D may be TRBD1 (6 bases). This CDR3 spans 13 amino acids. V shed 7 bases and J shed 2 bases, with 12 bases lying between them. Germline CDR1 is LNHDA and CDR2 is SQIVND (reference sequence). The CDR3 nucleotides read TGTGCCAGTAACCAGGGGCCGACCTACGAGCAGTACTTC. It specifies CASNQGPTYEQYF.